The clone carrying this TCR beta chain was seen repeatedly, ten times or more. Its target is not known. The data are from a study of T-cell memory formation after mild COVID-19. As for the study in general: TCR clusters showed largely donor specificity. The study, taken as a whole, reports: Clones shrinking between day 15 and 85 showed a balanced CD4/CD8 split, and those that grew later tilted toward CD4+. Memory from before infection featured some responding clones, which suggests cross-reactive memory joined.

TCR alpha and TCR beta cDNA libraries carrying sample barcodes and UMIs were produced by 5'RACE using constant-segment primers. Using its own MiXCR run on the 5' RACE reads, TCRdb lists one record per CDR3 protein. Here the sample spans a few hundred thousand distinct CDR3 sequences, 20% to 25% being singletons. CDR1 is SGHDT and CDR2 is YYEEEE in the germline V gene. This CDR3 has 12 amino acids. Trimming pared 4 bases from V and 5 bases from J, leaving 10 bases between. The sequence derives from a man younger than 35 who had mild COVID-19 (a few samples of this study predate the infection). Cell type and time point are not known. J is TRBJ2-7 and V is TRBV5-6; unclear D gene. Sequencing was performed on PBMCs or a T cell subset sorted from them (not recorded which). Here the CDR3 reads CASSPGQDEQYF. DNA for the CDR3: TGTGCCAGCAGCCCCGGTCAGGACGAGCAGTACTTC.